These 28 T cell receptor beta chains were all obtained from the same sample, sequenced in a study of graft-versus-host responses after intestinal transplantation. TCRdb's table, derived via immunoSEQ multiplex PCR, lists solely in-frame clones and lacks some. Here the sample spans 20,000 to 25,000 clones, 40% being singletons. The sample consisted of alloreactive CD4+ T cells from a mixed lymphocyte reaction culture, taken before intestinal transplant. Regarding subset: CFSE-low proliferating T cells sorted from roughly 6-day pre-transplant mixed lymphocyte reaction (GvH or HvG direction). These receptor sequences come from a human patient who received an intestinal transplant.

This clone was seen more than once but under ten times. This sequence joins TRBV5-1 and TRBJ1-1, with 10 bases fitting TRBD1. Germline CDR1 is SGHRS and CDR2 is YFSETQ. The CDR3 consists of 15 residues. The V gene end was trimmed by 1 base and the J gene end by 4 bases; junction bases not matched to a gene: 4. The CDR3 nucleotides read TGCGCCAGCAGCTTGATCGGGACAGGGGCCACTGAAGCTTTCTTT. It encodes CASSLIGTGATEAFF.

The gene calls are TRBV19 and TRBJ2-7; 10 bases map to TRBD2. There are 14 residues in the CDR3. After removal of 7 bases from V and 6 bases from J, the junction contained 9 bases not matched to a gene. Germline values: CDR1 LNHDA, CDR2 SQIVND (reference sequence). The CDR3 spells CASTSTGTSVEQYF. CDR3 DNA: TGTGCCAGTACCTCAACCGGGACTAGCGTCGAGCAGTACTTC.

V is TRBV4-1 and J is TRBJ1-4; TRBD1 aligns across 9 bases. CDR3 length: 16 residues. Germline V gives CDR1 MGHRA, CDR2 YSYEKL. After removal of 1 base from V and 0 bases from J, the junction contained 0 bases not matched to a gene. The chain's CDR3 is CASSQGDRATNEKLFF. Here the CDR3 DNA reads TGCGCCAGCAGCCAAGGGGACAGGGCAACTAATGAAAAACTGTTTTTT.

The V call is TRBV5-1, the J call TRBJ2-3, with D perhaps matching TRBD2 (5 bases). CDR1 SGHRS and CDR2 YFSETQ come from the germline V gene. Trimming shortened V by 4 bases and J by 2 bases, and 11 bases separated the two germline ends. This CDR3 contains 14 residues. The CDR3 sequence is CASSPGEYTDTQYF. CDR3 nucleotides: TGCGCCAGCAGCCCCGGGGAATACACAGATACGCAGTATTTT. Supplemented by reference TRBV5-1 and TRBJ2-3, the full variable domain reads KAGVTQTPRYLIKTRGQQVTLSCSPISGHRSVSWYQQTPGQGLQFLFEYFSETQRNKGNFPGRFSGRQFSNSRSEMNVSTLELGDSALYLCASSPGEYTDTQYFGPGTRLTVL.

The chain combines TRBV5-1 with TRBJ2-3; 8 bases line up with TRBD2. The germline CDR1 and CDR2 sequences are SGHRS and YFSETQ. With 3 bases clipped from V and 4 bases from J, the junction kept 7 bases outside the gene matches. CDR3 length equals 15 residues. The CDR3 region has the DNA TGCGCCAGCAGCTCGGTCTACGGGGGGGCAGATACGCAGTATTTT. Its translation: CASSSVYGGADTQYF.

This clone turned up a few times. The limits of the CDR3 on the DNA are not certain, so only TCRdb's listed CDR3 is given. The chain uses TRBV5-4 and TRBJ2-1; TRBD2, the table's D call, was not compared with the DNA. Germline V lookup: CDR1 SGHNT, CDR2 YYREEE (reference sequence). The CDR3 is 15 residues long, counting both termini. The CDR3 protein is CASVGPGGRGNEQFF.

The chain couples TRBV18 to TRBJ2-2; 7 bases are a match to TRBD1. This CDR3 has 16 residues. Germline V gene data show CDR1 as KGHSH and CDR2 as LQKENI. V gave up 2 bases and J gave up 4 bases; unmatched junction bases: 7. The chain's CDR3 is CASSPGPGGSTGELFF. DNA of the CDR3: TGTGCCAGCTCACCAGGCCCAGGGGGTAGCACCGGGGAGCTGTTTTTT.

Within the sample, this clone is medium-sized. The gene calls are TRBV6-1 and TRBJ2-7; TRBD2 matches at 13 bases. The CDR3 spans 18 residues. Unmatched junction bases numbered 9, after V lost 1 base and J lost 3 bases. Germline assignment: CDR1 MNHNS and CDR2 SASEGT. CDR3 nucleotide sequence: TGTGCCAGCAGTGAAGGGAGTTGGGGACTAGCGGGACGCTACGAGCAGTACTTC. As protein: CASSEGSWGLAGRYEQYF.

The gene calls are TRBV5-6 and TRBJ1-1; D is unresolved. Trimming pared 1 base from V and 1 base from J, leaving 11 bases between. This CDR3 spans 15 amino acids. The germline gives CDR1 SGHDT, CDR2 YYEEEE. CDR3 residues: CASSLRRSQNTEAFF. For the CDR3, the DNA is TGTGCCAGCAGCTTGCGGAGGAGCCAGAACACTGAAGCTTTCTTT.

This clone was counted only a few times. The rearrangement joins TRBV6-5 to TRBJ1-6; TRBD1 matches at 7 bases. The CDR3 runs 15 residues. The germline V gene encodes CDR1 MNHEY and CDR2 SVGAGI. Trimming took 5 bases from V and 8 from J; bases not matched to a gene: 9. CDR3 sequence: CASSRQGGHHSPLHF. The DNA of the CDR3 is TGTGCCAGCAGTCGACAGGGAGGTCACCATTCACCCCTCCACTTT.

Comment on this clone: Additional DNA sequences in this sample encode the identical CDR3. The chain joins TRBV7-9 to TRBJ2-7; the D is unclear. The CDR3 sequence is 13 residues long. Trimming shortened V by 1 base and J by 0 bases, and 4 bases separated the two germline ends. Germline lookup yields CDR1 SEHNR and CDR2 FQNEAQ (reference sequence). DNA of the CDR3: TGTGCCAGCAGCTTAGACACCTCCTACGAGCAGTACTTC. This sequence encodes CASSLDTSYEQYF.

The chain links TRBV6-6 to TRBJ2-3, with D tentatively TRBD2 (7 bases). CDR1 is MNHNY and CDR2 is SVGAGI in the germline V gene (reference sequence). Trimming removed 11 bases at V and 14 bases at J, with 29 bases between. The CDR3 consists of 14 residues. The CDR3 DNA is TGTGCCGCGCAGGGGAGCGGGGACCCCCCTGGGCGGTATTTT. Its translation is CAAQGSGDPPGRYF.

The CDR3: CASSLGGTAYEQYF. DNA for the CDR3: TGTGCCAGCAGTTTAGGGGGGACAGCCTACGAGCAGTACTTC. The chain combines TRBV6-5 with TRBJ2-7; TRBD1 might be the D (7 bases). The germline V gene has CDR1 MNHEY and CDR2 SVGAGI. V dropped 4 bases and J dropped 2 bases, with 12 bases sitting between them. This CDR3 spans 14 amino acids.

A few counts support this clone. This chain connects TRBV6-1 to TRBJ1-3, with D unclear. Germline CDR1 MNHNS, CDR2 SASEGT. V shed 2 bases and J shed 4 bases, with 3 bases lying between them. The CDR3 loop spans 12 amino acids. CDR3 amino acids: CASSEQGNTIYF. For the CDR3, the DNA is TGTGCCAGCAGTGAACAGGGAAACACCATATATTTT.

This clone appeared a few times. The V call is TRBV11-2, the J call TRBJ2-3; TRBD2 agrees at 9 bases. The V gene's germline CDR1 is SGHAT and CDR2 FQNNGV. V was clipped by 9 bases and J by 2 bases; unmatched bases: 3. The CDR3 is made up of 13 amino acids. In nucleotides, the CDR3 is TGTGCCAGTCTAGCGGGGAACACAGATACGCAGTATTTT. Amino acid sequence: CASLAGNTDTQYF.

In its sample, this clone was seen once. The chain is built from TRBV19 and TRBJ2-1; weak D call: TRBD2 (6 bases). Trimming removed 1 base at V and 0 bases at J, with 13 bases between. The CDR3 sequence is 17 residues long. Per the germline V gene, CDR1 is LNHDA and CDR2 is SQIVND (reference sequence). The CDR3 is CASSIAPLASSYNEQFF. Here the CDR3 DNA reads TGTGCCAGTAGTATAGCCCCCCTAGCGAGCTCCTACAATGAGCAGTTCTTC.

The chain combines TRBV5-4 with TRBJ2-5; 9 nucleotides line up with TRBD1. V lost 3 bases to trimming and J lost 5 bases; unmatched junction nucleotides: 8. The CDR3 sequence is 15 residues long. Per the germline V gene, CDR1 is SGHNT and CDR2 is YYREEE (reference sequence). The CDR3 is CASSSGQGIWETQYF. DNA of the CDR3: TGTGCCAGCAGCTCGGGACAGGGAATTTGGGAGACCCAGTACTTC.

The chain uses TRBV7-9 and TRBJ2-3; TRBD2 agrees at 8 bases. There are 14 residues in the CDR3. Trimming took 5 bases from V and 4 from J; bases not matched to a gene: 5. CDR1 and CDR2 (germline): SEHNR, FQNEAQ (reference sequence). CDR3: CASSLTSVADTQYF. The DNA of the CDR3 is TGTGCCAGCAGCCTGACTAGCGTGGCAGATACGCAGTATTTT.

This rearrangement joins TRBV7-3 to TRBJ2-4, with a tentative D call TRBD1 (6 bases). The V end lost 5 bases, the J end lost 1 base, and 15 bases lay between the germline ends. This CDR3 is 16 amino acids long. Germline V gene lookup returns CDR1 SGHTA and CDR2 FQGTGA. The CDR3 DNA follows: TGTGCCAGCAGCCTGGTCAGGGGTTGGGCCAAAAACATTCAGTACTTC. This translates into CASSLVRGWAKNIQYF.

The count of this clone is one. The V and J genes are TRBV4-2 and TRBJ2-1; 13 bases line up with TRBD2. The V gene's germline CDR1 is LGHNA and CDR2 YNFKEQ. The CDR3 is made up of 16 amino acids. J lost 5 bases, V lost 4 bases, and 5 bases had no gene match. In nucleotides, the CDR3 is TGTGCCAGCAGCCGACACGGGACTAGCGGGAACAATGAGCAGTTCTTC. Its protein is CASSRHGTSGNNEQFF.

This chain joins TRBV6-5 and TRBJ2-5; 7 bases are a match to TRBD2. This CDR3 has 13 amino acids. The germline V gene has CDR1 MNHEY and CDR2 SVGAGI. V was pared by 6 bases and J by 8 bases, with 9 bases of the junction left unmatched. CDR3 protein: CASRAGLSTTQYF. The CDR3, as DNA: TGTGCCAGCAGAGCGGGACTATCTACTACCCAGTACTTC.

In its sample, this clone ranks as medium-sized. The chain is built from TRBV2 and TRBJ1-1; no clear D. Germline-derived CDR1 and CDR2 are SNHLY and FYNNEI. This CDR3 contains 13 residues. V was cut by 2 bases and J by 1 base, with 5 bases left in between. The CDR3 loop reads CASSERGNTEAFF. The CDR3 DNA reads TGTGCCAGCAGTGAACGGGGGAACACTGAAGCTTTCTTT.

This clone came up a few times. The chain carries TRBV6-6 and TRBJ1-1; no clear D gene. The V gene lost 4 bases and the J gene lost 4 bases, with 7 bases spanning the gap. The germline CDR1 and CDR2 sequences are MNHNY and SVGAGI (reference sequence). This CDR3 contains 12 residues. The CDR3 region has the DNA TGTGCCAGCAGTTTCGCGGTCACTGAAGCTTTCTTT. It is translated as CASSFAVTEAFF.

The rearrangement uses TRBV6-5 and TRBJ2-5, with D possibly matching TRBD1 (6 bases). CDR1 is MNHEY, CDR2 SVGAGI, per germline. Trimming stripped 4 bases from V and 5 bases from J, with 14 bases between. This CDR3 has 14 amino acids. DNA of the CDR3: TGTGCCAGCAGTTCCCTACTGAGGGGGGAGACCCAGTACTTC. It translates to CASSSLLRGETQYF.

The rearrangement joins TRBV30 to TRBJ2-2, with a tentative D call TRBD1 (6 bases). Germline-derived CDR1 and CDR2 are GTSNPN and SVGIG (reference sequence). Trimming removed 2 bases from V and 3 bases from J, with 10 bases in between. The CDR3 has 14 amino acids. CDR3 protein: CAWSRWGHTGELFF. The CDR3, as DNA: TGTGCCTGGAGTAGGTGGGGGCACACCGGGGAGCTGTTTTTT.

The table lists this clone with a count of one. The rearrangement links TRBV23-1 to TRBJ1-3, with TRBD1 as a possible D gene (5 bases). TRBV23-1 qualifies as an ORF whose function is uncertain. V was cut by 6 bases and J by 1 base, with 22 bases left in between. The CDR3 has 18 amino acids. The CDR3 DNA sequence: TGCGCCAGCAGCCCTTTAAGCTGTAGGGGCGATTCTGGAAACACCATATATTTT. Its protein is CASSPLSCRGDSGNTIYF.

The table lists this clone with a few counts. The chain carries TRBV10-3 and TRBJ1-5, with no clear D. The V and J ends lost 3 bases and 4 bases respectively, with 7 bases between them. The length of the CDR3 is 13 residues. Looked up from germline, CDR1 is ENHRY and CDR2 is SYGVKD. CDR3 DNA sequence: TGTGCCATCAGTGACGGTCCTAATCAGCCCCAGCATTTT. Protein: CAISDGPNQPQHF.

CDR3 bases: TGTGCCACCAGCAGCTCCGCGATGAACACTGAAGCTTTCTTT. Residues: CATSSSAMNTEAFF. V and J are TRBV15 and TRBJ1-1, with D uncertain. This CDR3 has 14 residues. Per the germline V gene, CDR1 is LNHNV and CDR2 is YYDKDF (reference sequence). Trimming took 3 bases from V and 0 from J, leaving 8 bases between them.